This T cell receptor (beta chain) was observed in a study of human T cells and chemical hapten exposure. Time point specified: patch test 1, 2 weeks after DPC sensitization. Treatment described: therapeutic diphenylcyclopropenone sensitization with weekly scalp DPC. TCRdb re-analysed the RACE reads in MiXCR, keeping a single row per CDR3 protein. The table shows about 380,000 distinct CDR3 sequences, with nearly 5% occurring only once. Germline V gene data show CDR1 as KGHSH and CDR2 as LQKENI. V dropped 3 bases and J dropped 7 bases, with 9 bases sitting between them. The CDR3 sequence is 13 residues long.

This receptor was identified in a woman aged 50 to 60 with alopecia areata. Some clones in this sample may be carry-over from other donors' samples. The sample in question was whole blood, obtained in connection with sensitization to the hapten diphenylcyclopropenone (DPC). The genes are TRBV18 and TRBJ1-4; TRBD1 might be the D (5 bases). In DNA, the CDR3 is TGTGCCAGCTCACCCAGGGAATTTGAAAAACTGTTTTTT. Residues: CASSPREFEKLFF.